Following are 10 T cell receptor beta chains from one sample sequenced in a study of cytomegalovirus exposure and HLA in healthy donors (dated by TCRdb to 2015 to 2018). To prepare the library, the immunoSEQ multiplex PCR assay was applied. For the multiplex PCR, a mixture combining 60 forward primers for TCR Vbeta segments and 13 reverse primers for TCR Jbeta segments was used. TCRdb provides this immuneACCESS table in a form limited to in-frame rearrangements. Some clones are lacking; in checked studies, under half of them reflect an unresolved V gene, and why the rest are absent is not known. Within this sample are 150,000 to 200,000 clones, with 12% of them counted one time only. The top ten clones comprise under 10% of the sample. The specimen sequenced was PBMCs. The source of these receptors is a man in his fifties in good health and CMV-seropositive.

This clone was seen a handful of times. V gene TRBV7-2 combines with J gene TRBJ1-5; 12 nucleotides match TRBD1. CDR3 length: 15 amino acids. Germline-derived CDR1 and CDR2 are SGHTA and FQGNSA. Germline trimming cut 5 bases from V and 6 bases from J; bases unmatched to any gene: 5. The CDR3 region has the DNA TGTGCCAGCAGCCAGGGACAGGGGGCCGGTCAGCCCCAGCATTTT. Translation gives CASSQGQGAGQPQHF.

The chain recombines TRBV9 with TRBJ2-7; 9 positions match TRBD1. Germline CDR1 SGDLS, CDR2 YYNGEE. The CDR3 totals 15 residues. The V and J ends lost 4 bases and 7 bases, in that order; junction bases with no gene match: 12. The CDR3 DNA follows: TGTGCCAGCAGCACCCGGGACAGGGTGTCTCGGGAGCAGTACGTC. Translated, it gives CASSTRDRVSREQYV.

The chain combines TRBV5-1 with TRBJ2-5, with TRBD2 matching 8 bases. The V gene's germline CDR1 is SGHRS and CDR2 YFSETQ. Trimming removed 4 bases from V and 5 bases from J; junction bases left unmatched: 10. This CDR3 has 15 residues. The CDR3 region has the DNA TGCGCCAGCAGCCAACATAGCGGGGAGGGGGAGACCCAGTACTTC. It specifies CASSQHSGEGETQYF.

This chain uses TRBV7-9 with TRBJ1-5, with unresolved D. CDR3 size: 13 residues. Germline V gives CDR1 SEHNR, CDR2 FQNEAQ (reference sequence). Trimming removed 5 bases at V and 6 bases at J, with 11 bases between. CDR3 nucleotide sequence: TGTGCCAGCAGCCCCGATCAGATTCAGCCCCAGCATTTT. It codes for CASSPDQIQPQHF.

The J gene is TRBJ1-1, the V gene TRBV25-1; tentative D call: TRBD1 (6 bases). Between the trimmed V and J ends, which lost 7 bases and 7 bases, there was a span of 19 bases. Germline CDR1 is MGHDK and CDR2 is SYGVNS. CDR3 length: 14 residues. In DNA form, the CDR3 reads TGTGCCAGCAAGGCCCCGGGACACCAGTTTGAAGCTTTCTTT. This sequence encodes CASKAPGHQFEAFF.

This clone was seen more than once but under ten times. This chain links TRBV6-1 with TRBJ2-1; no definite D call. The ends were cut back, 7 bases at V and 7 bases at J, with 14 bases in the middle. Germline V gene data show CDR1 as MNHNS and CDR2 as SASEGT. This CDR3 region has 13 residues. The DNA for the CDR3 is TGTGCCAGCATCGAACAGATTGGGAATGAGCAGTTCTTC. Translated: CASIEQIGNEQFF.

The chain is built from TRBV27 and TRBJ1-2; the match to TRBD1 covers 9 bases. The V segment lost 0 bases and the J segment 6 bases; nucleotides outside the gene matches: 2. From germline, CDR1 is MNHEY and CDR2 SMNVEV (reference sequence). This CDR3 has 14 amino acids. CDR3 residues: CASSLSQGAHGYTF. The DNA for the CDR3 is TGTGCCAGCAGTTTATCACAGGGGGCGCATGGCTACACCTTC.

This clone has only a few counts. The V call is TRBV9, the J call TRBJ2-1; weak D call: TRBD2 (6 bases). V was clipped by 2 bases and J by 4 bases, with 10 bases between them. The V gene's germline CDR1 is SGDLS and CDR2 YYNGEE. The CDR3 has 14 amino acids. The CDR3 here is CASSVSGVYNEQFF. CDR3 in DNA: TGTGCCAGCAGCGTTTCGGGGGTTTACAATGAGCAGTTCTTC.

In its sample, this clone was seen a few times. CDR3 region: CASSQTGTGSPLHF. The CDR3 nucleotides are TGTGCCAGCAGCCAGACAGGGACAGGTTCACCCCTCCACTTT. The V call is TRBV7-9, the J call TRBJ1-6; 8 bases agree with TRBD1. The CDR3 totals 14 residues. CDR1 and CDR2 from the germline V gene are SEHNR and FQNEAQ (reference sequence). V shed 5 bases, J shed 9 bases, and the junction held 6 bases outside the gene matches. Using reference TRBV7-9 and TRBJ1-6 for the parts outside the CDR3, the full variable domain is DTGVSQNPRHKITKRGQNVTFRCDPISEHNRLYWYRQTLGQGPEFLTYFQNEAQLEKSRLLSDRFSAERPKGSFSTLEIQRTEQGDSAMYLCASSQTGTGSPLHFGNGTRLTVT.

As for this clone: The sample carries other DNA sequences with the same CDR3. V and J are TRBV19 and TRBJ2-1, with 10 bases identical to TRBD1. V gave up 4 bases and J gave up 7 bases; unmatched junction bases: 10. CDR3 size: 16 residues. Germline V gene data show CDR1 as LNHDA and CDR2 as SQIVND (reference sequence). The CDR3 loop reads CASSTPRQGAGNEQFF. In DNA form, the CDR3 reads TGTGCCAGTAGTACGCCACGACAGGGGGCGGGTAATGAGCAGTTCTTC.